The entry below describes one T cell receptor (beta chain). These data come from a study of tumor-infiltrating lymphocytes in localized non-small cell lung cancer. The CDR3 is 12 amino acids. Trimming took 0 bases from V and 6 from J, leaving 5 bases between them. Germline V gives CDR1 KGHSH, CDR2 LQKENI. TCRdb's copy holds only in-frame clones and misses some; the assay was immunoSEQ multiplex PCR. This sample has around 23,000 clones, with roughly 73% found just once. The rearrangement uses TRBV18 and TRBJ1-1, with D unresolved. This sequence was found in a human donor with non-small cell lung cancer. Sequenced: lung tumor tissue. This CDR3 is CASSPPLSEAFF. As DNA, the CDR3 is TGTGCCAGCTCACCACCACTGTCTGAAGCTTTCTTT.